A selection of T cell receptor beta chains follows, all from one sample in a study of Ad26.COV2.S vaccination and SARS-CoV-2 variants. Clones were read by immunoSEQ multiplex PCR, and TCRdb kept only the in-frame ones, dropping some. This table holds around 340,000 clones, about 88% found once. The specimen was peripheral blood, collected in a trial of Ad26.COV2.S vaccine versus placebo. These receptors all come from a person aged 18 to 65 who received the Ad26.COV2.S COVID-19 vaccine or a placebo. Both conserved end residues are part of each CDR3. The D gene is left open where the match is weak. Not every row has a clone size; where given, it reads once, few, many or a size class.

>TRBV5-1|few|NA|TRBJ1-1
TGCGCCAGCAGCCCTGGGAGCACTGAAGCTTTCTTT
CASSPGSTEAFF
>TRBV27|NA|NA|TRBJ1-1
TGTGCCAGCAGTTTAGTCGCGTTGATGAACACTGAAGCTTTCTTT
CASSLVALMNTEAFF
>TRBV5-1|NA|NA|TRBJ1-3
TGCGCCAGCAGCTTGTCTGGGCAGGGCCGAAACACCATATATTTT
CASSLSGQGRNTIYF
>TRBV10-3|NA|NA|TRBJ2-7
TGTGCCATCAGTGAGTCGACCGGTGGGGTCTCCTACGAGCAGTACTTC
CAISESTGGVSYEQYF
>TRBV6-1|NA|NA|TRBJ1-1
TGTGCCAGCAGTGAAATTTGGATATACGAGAACACTGAAGCTTTCTTT
CASSEIWIYENTEAFF
>TRBV9|NA|NA|TRBJ2-5
TGTGCCAGCAGCCCCTACGCGGGACGCGAGACCCAGTACTTC
CASSPYAGRETQYF
>TRBV7-8|NA|NA|TRBJ2-7
TGTGCCAGCAGCCTCACAGGGTACGAGCAGTACTTC
CASSLTGYEQYF
>TRBV9|NA|TRBD1|TRBJ1-6
TGTGCCAGCAGCTTCCTTGACAGGGCCTTTTTTAATTCACCCCTCCACTTT
CASSFLDRAFFNSPLHF
>TRBV9|NA|NA|TRBJ2-2
TGTGCCAGCAGCGTCAAGGGGACGGGGGAGCTGTTTTTT
CASSVKGTGELFF
>TRBV2|NA|TRBD1|TRBJ1-1
TGTGCCACCCAGGGGGTCTACGAGAACACTGAAGCTTTCTTT
CATQGVYENTEAFF
>TRBV9|NA|NA|TRBJ1-5
TGTGCCAGCAGCGATCACAGGGGCAATCAGCCCCAGCATTTT
CASSDHRGNQPQHF
>TRBV12-3/TRBV12-4|few|TRBD1|TRBJ2-7
TGTGCCAGCAAAAGGGACAGTTCCTACGAGCAGTACTTC
CASKRDSSYEQYF
>TRBV7-3|NA|NA|TRBJ2-1
TGTGCCAGCAGCCCCACGGGGGCTGGGAGCTCCTACAATGAGCAGTTCTTC
CASSPTGAGSSYNEQFF
>TRBV27|NA|TRBD2|TRBJ2-3
TGTGCCAGCGTCTCACTTGGTAGCGGGGGACCTTGGGATACGCAGTATTTT
CASVSLGSGGPWDTQYF
>TRBV4-1|NA|NA|TRBJ1-1
TGCGCCAGCAGCCAAGGGTCCATAAACACTGAAGCTTTCTTT
CASSQGSINTEAFF
>TRBV4-1|NA|NA|TRBJ1-1
TGCGCCAGCAGCCATGATCCCCGGGGGGCGACCACTGAAGCTTTCTTT
CASSHDPRGATTEAFF
>TRBV19|NA|NA|TRBJ1-5
TGTGCCAGTAGTATAGGGGGTATCGGCAATCAGCCCCAGCATTTT
CASSIGGIGNQPQHF
>TRBV4-3|NA|NA|TRBJ2-1
TGCGCCAGCAGCCAGCGCCGAGGACAGAGCTCCTACAATGAGCAGTTCTTC
CASSQRRGQSSYNEQFF
>TRBV7-3|NA|TRBD1|TRBJ2-3
TGTGCCAGCAGCTTAAGCGGGACAGGATACGATACGCAGTATTTT
CASSLSGTGYDTQYF
>TRBV10-3|NA|TRBD1|TRBJ1-5
TGTGCCATCAGCGGACAGGGACTTAATCAGCCCCAGCATTTT
CAISGQGLNQPQHF
>TRBV19|NA|NA|TRBJ1-1
TGTGCCAGTAGACCCACGCTCCATCGGGAGACGGCTGAAGCTTTCTTT
CASRPTLHRETAEAFF